This is a list of T cell receptor beta chains from one sample in a study of shared clonotypes between healthy human individuals. Sequenced by immunoSEQ multiplex PCR; TCRdb stores in-frame clones only, minus some. Found here are about 600,000 clones, around 95% of them singletons; the top ten hold 0.1% to 0.11%. Sequencing input: naive CD8+ T cells sorted from blood. All receptors derive from a woman between 25 and 40 years old in good health. Each CDR3 is given with its conserved first and last residue. Fields, in order: clone size, V gene, J gene, D gene, CDR3 protein, CDR3 DNA. A D gene is named only where the DNA matches it firmly. Size is stated for part of the rows, as once, few or many counts, or as a class when the clone is expanded.

abundance: -; v_gene: TRBV27; j_gene: TRBJ2-6; d_gene: -; CDR3aa: CASSLLMGDGANVLTF; CDR3nt: TGTGCCAGCAGTTTATTAATGGGGGATGGGGCCAACGTCCTGACTTTC
abundance: -; v_gene: TRBV7-6; j_gene: TRBJ2-1; d_gene: -; CDR3aa: CASSLQALSSYNEQFF; CDR3nt: TGTGCCAGCAGCTTACAGGCCCTCAGCTCCTACAATGAGCAGTTCTTC
abundance: -; v_gene: TRBV28; j_gene: TRBJ1-5; d_gene: TRBD1; CDR3aa: CASSPTGDSNQPQHF; CDR3nt: TGTGCCAGCAGCCCAACAGGGGACAGCAATCAGCCCCAGCATTTT
abundance: -; v_gene: TRBV5-4; j_gene: TRBJ2-5; d_gene: TRBD2; CDR3aa: CASSWIGTSGIWAQETQYF; CDR3nt: TGTGCCAGCAGCTGGATCGGGACTAGCGGGATCTGGGCACAAGAGACCCAGTACTTC
abundance: -; v_gene: TRBV6-5; j_gene: TRBJ2-1; d_gene: TRBD2; CDR3aa: CASSYVPSGSYEQFF; CDR3nt: TGTGCCAGCAGTTACGTCCCTAGCGGGAGTTATGAGCAGTTCTTC
abundance: once; v_gene: TRBV27; j_gene: TRBJ1-1; d_gene: -; CDR3aa: CASSQGTDEAFF; CDR3nt: TGTGCCAGCAGTCAGGGGACGGATGAAGCTTTCTTT
abundance: -; v_gene: TRBV27; j_gene: TRBJ2-6; d_gene: TRBD1; CDR3aa: CASAWTGASGANVLTF; CDR3nt: TGTGCCAGCGCCTGGACAGGGGCCTCTGGGGCCAACGTCCTGACTTTC
abundance: -; v_gene: TRBV5-6; j_gene: TRBJ1-1; d_gene: -; CDR3aa: CASSSAGQSEAFF; CDR3nt: TGTGCCAGCAGCAGCGCCGGACAGTCTGAAGCTTTCTTT
abundance: -; v_gene: TRBV5-4; j_gene: TRBJ2-3; d_gene: -; CDR3aa: CASTSGERPSTDTQYF; CDR3nt: TGTGCCAGCACCTCCGGTGAGCGGCCTAGCACAGATACGCAGTATTTT
abundance: -; v_gene: TRBV5-1; j_gene: TRBJ2-7; d_gene: TRBD2; CDR3aa: CASSLSSGSYEQYF; CDR3nt: TGCGCCAGCAGCTTGAGTAGCGGGAGCTACGAGCAGTACTTC
abundance: -; v_gene: TRBV7-8; j_gene: TRBJ2-3; d_gene: -; CDR3aa: CASSLEDLGTGRFTDTQYF; CDR3nt: TGTGCCAGCAGCTTAGAGGACCTTGGGACGGGACGGTTCACAGATACGCAGTATTTT
abundance: -; v_gene: TRBV7-9; j_gene: TRBJ2-2; d_gene: TRBD2; CDR3aa: CASSFRSGRETGELFF; CDR3nt: TGTGCCAGCAGCTTTCGTAGCGGGAGAGAAACCGGGGAGCTGTTTTTT
abundance: -; v_gene: TRBV10-2; j_gene: TRBJ2-1; d_gene: -; CDR3aa: CASSESGTVYNEQFF; CDR3nt: TGCGCCAGCAGTGAGTCCGGGACTGTCTACAATGAGCAGTTCTTC
abundance: once; v_gene: TRBV7-9; j_gene: TRBJ1-1; d_gene: -; CDR3aa: CASSPQGGAVNTEAFF; CDR3nt: TGTGCCAGCAGCCCCCAAGGGGGGGCGGTGAACACTGAAGCTTTCTTT
abundance: -; v_gene: TRBV7-5; j_gene: TRBJ1-2; d_gene: -; CDR3aa: CVRSPNFLYGYTF; CDR3nt: TGTGTCAGAAGCCCGAATTTCTTGTATGGCTACACCTTC
abundance: -; v_gene: TRBV25-1; j_gene: TRBJ2-7; d_gene: -; CDR3aa: CSSSGEGPYEQYF; CDR3nt: TGTTCGTCCTCAGGAGAGGGGCCCTACGAGCAGTACTTC
abundance: -; v_gene: TRBV27; j_gene: TRBJ2-1; d_gene: -; CDR3aa: CASSLTTSSYEQFF; CDR3nt: TGTGCCAGCAGTTTAACAACTAGTTCCTATGAGCAGTTCTTC
abundance: -; v_gene: TRBV29-1; j_gene: TRBJ1-2; d_gene: -; CDR3aa: CSVEEGYGYTF; CDR3nt: TGCAGCGTTGAAGAAGGCTATGGCTACACCTTC
abundance: -; v_gene: TRBV28; j_gene: TRBJ2-1; d_gene: TRBD2; CDR3aa: CASSLLGLAGGKYNEQFF; CDR3nt: TGTGCCAGCAGTTTATTGGGACTAGCGGGAGGGAAATACAATGAGCAGTTCTTC
abundance: -; v_gene: TRBV5-1; j_gene: TRBJ2-2; d_gene: TRBD2; CDR3aa: CASSLATSDHTGELFF; CDR3nt: TGCGCCAGCAGCTTGGCCACTAGCGATCACACCGGGGAGCTGTTTTTT
abundance: once; v_gene: TRBV5-1; j_gene: TRBJ2-2; d_gene: -; CDR3aa: CASSVQQGDTGELFF; CDR3nt: TGCGCCAGCAGCGTTCAACAGGGAGACACCGGGGAGCTGTTTTTT
abundance: -; v_gene: TRBV9; j_gene: TRBJ1-1; d_gene: -; CDR3aa: CASSVGDPPEAFF; CDR3nt: TGTGCCAGCAGCGTAGGAGACCCCCCTGAAGCTTTCTTT
abundance: once; v_gene: TRBV29-1; j_gene: TRBJ2-2; d_gene: -; CDR3aa: CSVEVLNTGELFF; CDR3nt: TGCAGCGTTGAAGTGTTGAACACCGGGGAGCTGTTTTTT
abundance: -; v_gene: TRBV28; j_gene: TRBJ1-2; d_gene: -; CDR3aa: CASRSGTRYGYTF; CDR3nt: TGTGCCAGCAGGTCCGGGACGAGATATGGCTACACCTTC
abundance: -; v_gene: TRBV2; j_gene: TRBJ1-3; d_gene: -; CDR3aa: CAGHRTREGNTIYF; CDR3nt: TGTGCCGGCCACCGGACTCGAGAGGGAAACACCATATATTTT
abundance: -; v_gene: TRBV28; j_gene: TRBJ2-3; d_gene: -; CDR3aa: CASSFRLADTQYF; CDR3nt: TGTGCCAGCAGTTTTAGGCTCGCTGATACGCAGTATTTT
abundance: -; v_gene: TRBV7-4; j_gene: TRBJ2-1; d_gene: -; CDR3aa: CASSLLIENEQFF; CDR3nt: TGTGCCAGCAGCTTACTAATAGAAAATGAGCAGTTCTTC
abundance: -; v_gene: TRBV28; j_gene: TRBJ1-1; d_gene: -; CDR3aa: CASSLVGSGGLNTEAFF; CDR3nt: TGTGCCAGCAGTTTGGTGGGTTCGGGTGGTCTCAACACTGAAGCTTTCTTT
abundance: -; v_gene: TRBV7-6; j_gene: TRBJ2-5; d_gene: -; CDR3aa: CASSPEWGDETQYF; CDR3nt: TGTGCCAGCAGCCCCGAATGGGGGGATGAGACCCAGTACTTC
abundance: -; v_gene: TRBV25-1; j_gene: TRBJ2-7; d_gene: TRBD2; CDR3aa: CASSQTSDSWGEQYF; CDR3nt: TGTGCCAGCAGTCAGACTAGCGATTCCTGGGGGGAGCAGTACTTC
abundance: -; v_gene: TRBV29-1; j_gene: TRBJ2-7; d_gene: TRBD1; CDR3aa: CSATGKDSYEQYF; CDR3nt: TGCAGCGCGACAGGGAAAGACTCCTACGAGCAGTACTTC
abundance: once; v_gene: TRBV6-5; j_gene: TRBJ2-1; d_gene: -; CDR3aa: CASSYLGGPYNEQFF; CDR3nt: TGTGCCAGCAGTTACTTGGGGGGGCCCTACAATGAGCAGTTCTTC
abundance: -; v_gene: TRBV27; j_gene: TRBJ2-7; d_gene: -; CDR3aa: CASSLSPTSYEQYF; CDR3nt: TGTGCCAGCAGTTTATCTCCCACCTCCTACGAGCAGTACTTC
abundance: -; v_gene: TRBV6-6; j_gene: TRBJ1-4; d_gene: -; CDR3aa: CASSYRSGEKLFF; CDR3nt: TGTGCCAGCAGCTACCGGAGCGGTGAAAAACTGTTTTTT
abundance: -; v_gene: TRBV4-1; j_gene: TRBJ2-5; d_gene: -; CDR3aa: CASSQARIAEETQYF; CDR3nt: TGCGCCAGCAGCCAAGCCCGCATCGCGGAAGAGACCCAGTACTTC
abundance: -; v_gene: TRBV5-6; j_gene: TRBJ2-5; d_gene: TRBD1; CDR3aa: CASRDGTGEETQYF; CDR3nt: TGTGCCAGCAGGGATGGGACAGGGGAAGAGACCCAGTACTTC
abundance: once; v_gene: TRBV7-9; j_gene: TRBJ1-4; d_gene: -; CDR3aa: CASSFQGGGEKLFF; CDR3nt: TGTGCCAGCAGCTTTCAGGGAGGAGGAGAAAAACTGTTTTTT
abundance: few; v_gene: TRBV7-2; j_gene: TRBJ2-3; d_gene: -; CDR3aa: CASSLATGDRDTQYF; CDR3nt: TGTGCCAGCAGCTTAGCGACGGGAGATCGAGATACGCAGTATTTT
abundance: -; v_gene: TRBV28; j_gene: TRBJ1-2; d_gene: -; CDR3aa: CASSLPLGSPDYGYTF; CDR3nt: TGTGCCAGCAGTTTACCCCTTGGGAGCCCGGACTATGGCTACACCTTC
abundance: -; v_gene: TRBV6-6; j_gene: TRBJ2-1; d_gene: TRBD1; CDR3aa: CASSYSTGSNEQFF; CDR3nt: TGTGCCAGCAGTTACTCGACAGGGTCCAATGAGCAGTTCTTC
abundance: once; v_gene: TRBV29-1; j_gene: TRBJ1-2; d_gene: -; CDR3aa: CSVEVGGEVSYTF; CDR3nt: TGCAGCGTTGAAGTCGGCGGGGAGGTCAGCTACACCTTC
abundance: -; v_gene: TRBV27; j_gene: TRBJ2-3; d_gene: -; CDR3aa: CASSLVRGTDTQYF; CDR3nt: TGTGCCAGCAGTTTAGTCCGAGGTACAGATACGCAGTATTTT